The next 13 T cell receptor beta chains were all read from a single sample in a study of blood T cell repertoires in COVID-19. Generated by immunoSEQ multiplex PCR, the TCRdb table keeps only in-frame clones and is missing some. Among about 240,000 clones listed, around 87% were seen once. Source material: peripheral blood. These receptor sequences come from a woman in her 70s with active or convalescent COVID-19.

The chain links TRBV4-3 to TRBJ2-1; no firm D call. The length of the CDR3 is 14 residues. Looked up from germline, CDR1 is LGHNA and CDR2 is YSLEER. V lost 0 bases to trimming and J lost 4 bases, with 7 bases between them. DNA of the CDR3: TGCGCCAGCAGCCAAGATCGGGTGTACAATGAGCAGTTCTTC. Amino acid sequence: CASSQDRVYNEQFF.

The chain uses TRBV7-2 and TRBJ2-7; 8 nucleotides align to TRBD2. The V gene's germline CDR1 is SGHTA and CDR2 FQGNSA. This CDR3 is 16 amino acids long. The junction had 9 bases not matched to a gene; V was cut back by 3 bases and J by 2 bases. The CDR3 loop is CASSFEIAGFAYEQYF. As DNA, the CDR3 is TGTGCCAGCAGCTTCGAGATAGCGGGGTTTGCCTACGAGCAGTACTTC. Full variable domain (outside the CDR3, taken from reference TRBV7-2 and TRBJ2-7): GAGVSQSPSNKVTEKGKDVELRCDPISGHTALYWYRQSLGQGLEFLIYFQGNSAPDKSGLPSDRFSAERTGGSVSTLTIQRTQQEDSAVYLCASSFEIAGFAYEQYFGPGTRLTVT.

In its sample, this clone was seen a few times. The CDR3 DNA reads as TGCGCCAGCAGCCAGCCTAGGACAGTGCGGAGAGCTTTCTTT. It codes for CASSQPRTVRRAFF. This chain uses TRBV4-1 with TRBJ1-1, with a weak D call TRBD1 (6 bases). CDR1 MGHRA and CDR2 YSYEKL come from the germline V gene. The CDR3 runs 14 residues. V was clipped by 3 bases and J by 10 bases, with 18 bases between them.

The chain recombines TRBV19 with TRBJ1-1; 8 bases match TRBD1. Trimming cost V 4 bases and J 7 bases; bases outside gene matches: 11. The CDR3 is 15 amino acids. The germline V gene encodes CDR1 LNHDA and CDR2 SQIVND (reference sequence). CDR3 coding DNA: TGTGCCAGTAGTAACCCGGGGGACAGGCTTGATGAAGCTTTCTTT. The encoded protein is CASSNPGDRLDEAFF.

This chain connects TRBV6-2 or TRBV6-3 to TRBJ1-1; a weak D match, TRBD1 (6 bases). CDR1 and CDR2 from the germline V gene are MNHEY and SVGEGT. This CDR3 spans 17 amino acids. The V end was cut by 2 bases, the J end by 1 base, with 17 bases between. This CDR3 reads CASSYGGQPARNTEAFF. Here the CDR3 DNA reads TGTGCCAGCAGTTACGGCGGACAGCCCGCCAGGAACACTGAAGCTTTCTTT.

CDR3 nucleotide sequence: TGCAGCGTTGCCTATGGCACAGAAAATCAGCCCCAGCATTTT. Residues: CSVAYGTENQPQHF. The V and J genes are TRBV29-1 and TRBJ1-5; D not resolved. The length of the CDR3 is 14 residues. The ends were cut back, 4 bases at V and 4 bases at J, with 14 bases in the middle. Germline CDR1 and CDR2: SQVTM and ANQGSEA.

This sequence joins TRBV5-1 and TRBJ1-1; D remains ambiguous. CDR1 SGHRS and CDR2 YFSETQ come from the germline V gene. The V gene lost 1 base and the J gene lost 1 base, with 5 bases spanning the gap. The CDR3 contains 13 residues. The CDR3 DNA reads TGCGCCAGCAGCTTGTGGGCGAACACTGAAGCTTTCTTT. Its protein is CASSLWANTEAFF.

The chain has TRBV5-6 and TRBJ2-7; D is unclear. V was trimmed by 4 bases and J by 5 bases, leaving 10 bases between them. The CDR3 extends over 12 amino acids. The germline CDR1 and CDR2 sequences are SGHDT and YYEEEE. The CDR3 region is CASSPQLNEQYF. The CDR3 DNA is TGTGCCAGCAGCCCTCAACTTAACGAGCAGTACTTC.

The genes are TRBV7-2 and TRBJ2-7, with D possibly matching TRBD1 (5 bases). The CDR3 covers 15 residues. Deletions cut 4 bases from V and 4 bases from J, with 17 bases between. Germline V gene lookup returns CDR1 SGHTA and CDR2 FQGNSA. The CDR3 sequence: CASSSQGPEFYEQYF. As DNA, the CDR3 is TGTGCCAGCAGCTCTCAGGGCCCCGAGTTTTACGAGCAGTACTTC. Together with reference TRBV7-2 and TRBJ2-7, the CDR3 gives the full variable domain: GAGVSQSPSNKVTEKGKDVELRCDPISGHTALYWYRQSLGQGLEFLIYFQGNSAPDKSGLPSDRFSAERTGGSVSTLTIQRTQQEDSAVYLCASSSQGPEFYEQYFGPGTRLTVT.

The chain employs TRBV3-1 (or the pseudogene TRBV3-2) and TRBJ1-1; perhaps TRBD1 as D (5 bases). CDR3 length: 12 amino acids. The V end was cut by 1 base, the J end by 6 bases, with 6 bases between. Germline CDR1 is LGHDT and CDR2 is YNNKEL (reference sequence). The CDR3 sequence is CASSQVGAEAFF. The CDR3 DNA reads TGTGCCAGCAGCCAAGTAGGGGCTGAAGCTTTCTTT.

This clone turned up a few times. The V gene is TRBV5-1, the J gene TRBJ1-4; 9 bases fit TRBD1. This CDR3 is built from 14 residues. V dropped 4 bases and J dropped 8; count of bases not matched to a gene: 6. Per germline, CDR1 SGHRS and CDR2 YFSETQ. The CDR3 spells CASSAGQGKEKLFF. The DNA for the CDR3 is TGCGCCAGCAGCGCGGGACAGGGAAAAGAAAAACTGTTTTTT.

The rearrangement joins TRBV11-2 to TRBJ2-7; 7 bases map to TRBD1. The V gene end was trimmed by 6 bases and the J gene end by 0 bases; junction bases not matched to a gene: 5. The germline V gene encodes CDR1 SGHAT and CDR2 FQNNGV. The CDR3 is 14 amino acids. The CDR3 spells CASRETGISYEQYF. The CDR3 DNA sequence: TGTGCCAGCAGAGAGACAGGGATCTCCTACGAGCAGTACTTC. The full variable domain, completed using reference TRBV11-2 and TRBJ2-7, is EAGVAQSPRYKIIEKRQSVAFWCNPISGHATLYWYQQILGQGPKLLIQFQNNGVVDDSQLPKDRFSAERLKGVDSTLKIQPAKLEDSAVYLCASRETGISYEQYFGPGTRLTVT.

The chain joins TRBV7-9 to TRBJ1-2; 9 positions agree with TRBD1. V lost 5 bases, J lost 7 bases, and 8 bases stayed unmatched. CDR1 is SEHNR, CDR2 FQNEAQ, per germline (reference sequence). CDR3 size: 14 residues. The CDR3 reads CASSTPGQGFGYTF. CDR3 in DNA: TGTGCCAGCAGCACCCCGGGACAGGGCTTTGGCTACACCTTC.